Below, 26 T cell receptor beta chains from the same sample are listed, as sequenced in a study of early T cells in non-severe SARS-CoV-2 infection. TCRdb reanalysed the 5' RACE reads using MiXCR and keeps one entry per CDR3 protein. The sample has about 40,000 distinct CDR3 sequences, 4.5% to 5% seen once. The material sequenced was whole blood. The receptors stem from an adult who was a healthcare worker with PCR-confirmed SARS-CoV-2 infection or an uninfected control (not recorded which).

The chain combines TRBV11-2 with TRBJ2-7; D is unclear. Germline CDR1 is SGHAT and CDR2 is FQNNGV. The ends were cut back, 1 base at V and 4 bases at J, with 11 bases in the middle. The CDR3 is made up of 14 amino acids. CDR3 protein: CASSLGPSLYEQYF. CDR3 DNA: TGTGCCAGCAGCTTAGGCCCCAGCCTATACGAGCAGTACTTC.

This clonotype has just a few counts. The chain carries TRBV20-1 and TRBJ1-6, with 8 nucleotides matching TRBD1. This CDR3 has 15 residues. Germline values: CDR1 DFQATT, CDR2 SNEGSKA (reference sequence). Germline trimming cut 0 bases from V and 10 bases from J; bases unmatched to any gene: 8. Written as DNA, the CDR3 is TGCAGTGCTAGAGAAAACAGGGGGGACCGCTCACCCCTCCACTTT. Its protein is CSARENRGDRSPLHF.

This clonotype has at least ten counts. The chain carries TRBV29-1 and TRBJ2-2; D call uncertain. V lost 4 bases, J lost 5 bases, and 8 bases lay in between. The CDR3 is made up of 12 amino acids. The germline V gene encodes CDR1 SQVTM and CDR2 ANQGSEA. The CDR3 loop reads CSVVGWTGELFF. The CDR3 coding sequence is TGCAGCGTTGTGGGGTGGACCGGGGAGCTGTTTTTT.

This clonotype turned up a few times. The chain combines TRBV7-9 with TRBJ2-1; D is unclear. The CDR3 is 11 residues long. Germline CDR1 and CDR2: SEHNR and FQNEAQ (reference sequence). The germline V and J ends were trimmed by 5 bases and 4 bases, with 3 bases remaining between them. CDR3 DNA sequence: TGTGCCAGCAGCGGGTACAATGAGCAGTTCTTC. It translates to CASSGYNEQFF.

This clonotype was counted many times. CDR3 sequence reads: CACQPPGRRADEQYF. CDR3 nucleotides: TGTGCCTGCCAACCTCCGGGACGCCGAGCGGACGAGCAGTACTTC. J is TRBJ2-7 and V is TRBV30; D may correspond to TRBD1 or TRBD2 (5 bases each). Between the trimmed V and J ends, which lost 6 bases and 5 bases, there was a span of 23 bases. Germline V gene data show CDR1 as GTSNPN and CDR2 as SVGIG (reference sequence). The CDR3 length is 15 residues. The whole variable domain, remainder taken from reference TRBV30 and TRBJ2-7, is SQTIHQWPATLVQPVGSPLSLECTVEGTSNPNLYWYRQAAGRGLQLLFYSVGIGQISSEVPQNLSASRPQDRQFILSSKKLLLSDSGFYLCACQPPGRRADEQYFGPGTRLTVT.

Regarding this clonotype: An end of the junction differs from the germline gene, which may be a read error. The chain has TRBV5-1 and TRBJ1-1; 8 bases are a match to TRBD1. CDR3 size: 20 residues. Germline V CDR1 and CDR2: SGHRS, YFSETQ. The CDR3 bases are TGTGCCAGCAGCTTGGGTTCTACTTTATCAGGGACAGGAAAGAACACTGAAGCTTTCTTT. Protein: CASSLGSTLSGTGKNTEAFF.

CDR3 in amino acids: CASSEHNSNQPQHF. For the CDR3, the DNA is TGTGCCAGCAGTGAACATAATAGCAATCAGCCCCAGCATTTT. The V gene is TRBV25-1, the J gene TRBJ1-5; D uncertain. V was shortened by 2 bases and J by 0 bases, with 5 bases between the two germline ends. The germline V gene has CDR1 MGHDK and CDR2 SYGVNS. The CDR3 is made up of 14 amino acids.

This clonotype occurred many times. The rearrangement joins TRBV28 to TRBJ2-7, with TRBD2 matching over 7 bases. The CDR3 totals 16 residues. V trimming: 2 bases; J trimming: 3 bases; junction bases outside the gene matches: 10. Germline CDR1 is MDHEN and CDR2 is SYDVKM. CDR3 in DNA: TGTGCCAGCAGTTTAAAGGGTAGCGGGCGCGACTACGAGCAGTACTTC. It codes for CASSLKGSGRDYEQYF.

This clonotype was seen a few times. The V call is TRBV11-2, the J call TRBJ2-1; D may be TRBD1 (5 bases). The CDR3 runs to 15 residues. Germline-derived CDR1 and CDR2 are SGHAT and FQNNGV. The ends were cut back, 7 bases at V and 5 bases at J, with 18 bases in the middle. The CDR3 bases are TGTGCCAGCAACCTAGGGGCCGGTAGCAACAATGAGCAGTTCTTC. Encoded protein: CASNLGAGSNNEQFF.

This clonotype was seen repeatedly, ten times or more. The chain is built from TRBV3-1 and TRBJ1-5; a weak D match, TRBD1 (6 bases). The ends were cut back, 1 base at V and 6 bases at J, with 10 bases in the middle. Germline CDR1 is LGHDT and CDR2 is YNNKEL (reference sequence). This CDR3 spans 14 amino acids. Written as DNA, the CDR3 is TGTGCCAGCAGCCAAGCACAGGGCTCTCAGCCCCAGCATTTT. It translates to CASSQAQGSQPQHF. Together with reference TRBV3-1 and TRBJ1-5, the CDR3 gives the full variable domain: DTAVSQTPKYLVTQMGNDKSIKCEQNLGHDTMYWYKQDSKKFLKIMFSYNNKELIINETVPNRFSPKSPDKAHLNLHINSLELGDSAVYFCASSQAQGSQPQHFGDGTRLSIL.

This clonotype was picked up many times. The rearrangement links TRBV3-1 to TRBJ2-2; 8 nucleotides line up with TRBD2. The CDR3 totals 17 residues. V shed 0 bases, J shed 7 bases, and the junction held 10 bases outside the gene matches. The germline gives CDR1 LGHDT, CDR2 YNNKEL (reference sequence). The CDR3 reads CASSQDRGSGMVGELFF. The CDR3 DNA follows: TGTGCCAGCAGCCAAGATCGAGGTAGCGGGATGGTCGGGGAGCTGTTTTTT.

This clonotype was picked up many times. The J gene is TRBJ2-3, the V gene TRBV11-2, with 16 positions matching TRBD2. With 5 bases clipped from V and 7 bases from J, the junction kept 6 bases outside the gene matches. The CDR3 loop spans 16 amino acids. Germline V gene data show CDR1 as SGHAT and CDR2 as FQNNGV. CDR3 residues: CASSPGLAGGLHTQYF. The CDR3 DNA reads as TGTGCCAGCAGCCCGGGACTAGCGGGGGGGCTACATACGCAGTATTTT.

This clonotype occurred a few times. The V and J genes are TRBV7-9 and TRBJ1-5; 7 bases are a match to TRBD1. Germline loops: CDR1 SEHNR, CDR2 FQNEAQ (reference sequence). Trimming cost V 8 bases and J 4 bases; bases outside gene matches: 8. The CDR3 is 14 residues long. The CDR3 here is CASGEGTENQPQHF. CDR3 coding DNA: TGTGCCAGCGGGGAAGGGACAGAAAATCAGCCCCAGCATTTT. Full variable domain (missing parts from reference TRBV7-9 and TRBJ1-5): DTGVSQNPRHKITKRGQNVTFRCDPISEHNRLYWYRQTLGQGPEFLTYFQNEAQLEKSRLLSDRFSAERPKGSFSTLEIQRTEQGDSAMYLCASGEGTENQPQHFGDGTRLSIL.

This clonotype was recorded at least ten times. CDR3 loop: CASTRGQMNTEAFF. For the CDR3, the DNA is TGTGCCAGCACCCGAGGACAGATGAACACTGAAGCTTTCTTT. The J gene is TRBJ1-1, the V gene TRBV28; perhaps TRBD1 as D (6 bases). V was trimmed by 7 bases and J by 0 bases, leaving 12 bases between them. This CDR3 comprises 14 residues. Germline V gives CDR1 MDHEN, CDR2 SYDVKM. The full variable domain, in which reference TRBV28 and TRBJ1-1 provide the parts outside the CDR3, is DVKVTQSSRYLVKRTGEKVFLECVQDMDHENMFWYRQDPGLGLRLIYFSYDVKMKEKGDIPEGYSVSREKKERFSLILESASTNQTSMYLCASTRGQMNTEAFFGQGTRLTVV.

This clonotype was detected ten times or more. The chain couples TRBV11-2 to TRBJ2-7; D is possibly TRBD1 or TRBD2 (5 bases each). V dropped 2 bases and J dropped 9 bases, with 20 bases sitting between them. In germline, CDR1 is SGHAT, CDR2 FQNNGV. CDR3 length: 15 amino acids. CDR3 loop: CASSLPWDPLRWQYF. The CDR3 DNA is TGTGCCAGCAGCTTACCGTGGGACCCGCTTAGGTGGCAGTACTTC.

This clonotype was counted ten times or more. CDR3 DNA sequence: TGTGCCACCATCTTAAATATCCCTGGCATCTCTGGCTACACCTTC. It translates to CATILNIPGISGYTF. The chain uses TRBV6-1 and TRBJ1-2, with D unclear. Germline-derived CDR1 and CDR2 are MNHNS and SASEGT. CDR3 length: 15 residues. V lost 10 bases to trimming and J lost 7 bases, with 25 bases between them.

This clonotype came up a few times. The chain uses TRBV11-2 and TRBJ2-7, with TRBD2 as a possible D gene (5 bases). Between the trimmed V and J ends, which lost 5 bases and 1 base, there was a span of 18 bases. The germline gives CDR1 SGHAT, CDR2 FQNNGV. The CDR3 length is 16 residues. The CDR3 is CASSPVGRSGSYEQYF. The CDR3 DNA reads TGTGCCAGCAGCCCCGTGGGTCGATCGGGGTCCTACGAGCAGTACTTC.

This clonotype was detected ten times or more. J is TRBJ2-7 and V is TRBV7-8; D gene unclear. The CDR3 is made up of 14 amino acids. Trimming shortened V by 1 base and J by 4 bases, and 11 bases separated the two germline ends. Germline CDR1 SGHVS, CDR2 FQNEAQ. The chain's CDR3 is CASSLGHAAYEQYF. The CDR3 region has the DNA TGTGCCAGCAGCTTAGGACATGCGGCATACGAGCAGTACTTC.

This clonotype was picked up many times. This rearrangement joins TRBV7-9 to TRBJ2-3; D is unresolved. V shed 6 bases and J shed 3 bases, with 10 bases lying between them. The CDR3 length is 13 residues. Germline V gene sequence: CDR1 SEHNR, CDR2 FQNEAQ (reference sequence). CDR3 DNA sequence: TGTGCCAGCAGGGTAGACGTTACAGATACGCAGTATTTT. Translation gives CASRVDVTDTQYF.

The chain has TRBV18 and TRBJ2-1; no clear D. From germline, CDR1 is KGHSH and CDR2 LQKENI. This CDR3 has 14 amino acids. V was clipped by 3 bases and J by 3 bases, with 9 bases between them. The CDR3 protein is CASSPRRSYNEQFF. In DNA, the CDR3 is TGTGCCAGCTCACCGAGACGGAGCTACAATGAGCAGTTCTTC.

This clonotype was counted at least ten times. The chain links TRBV6-5 to TRBJ2-7; 10 bases agree with TRBD1. Germline V gives CDR1 MNHEY, CDR2 SVGAGI. V trimming: 6 bases; J trimming: 4 bases; junction bases outside the gene matches: 3. CDR3 size: 13 residues. The CDR3 bases are TGTGCCAGCAGAAAGGACAGGGGGTACGAGCAGTACTTC. Translated: CASRKDRGYEQYF.

In this sample, this clonotype turned up many times. Written as DNA, the CDR3 is TGTGCCAGCAGTTATGGTAGCGGGGGGGTAGGAGGGGCCCAGTACTTC. Translating it yields CASSYGSGGVGGAQYF. The rearrangement uses TRBV12-3 or TRBV12-4 and TRBJ2-5; the match to TRBD2 covers 11 bases. The junction had 13 bases not matched to a gene; V was cut back by 4 bases and J by 9 bases. The CDR3 runs 16 residues.

This clonotype was counted many times. The chain is built from TRBV7-9 and TRBJ2-3; 9 bases are shared with TRBD2. CDR1 is SEHNR, CDR2 FQNEAQ, per germline (reference sequence). V dropped 10 bases and J dropped 6; count of bases not matched to a gene: 14. CDR3 length equals 15 residues. This chain's CDR3 is CATAGASGKGDTQYF. The CDR3 bases are TGTGCCACCGCAGGGGCTAGCGGGAAAGGTGATACGCAGTATTTT.

V usage is TRBV20-1 and J usage is TRBJ1-6; the D gene is possibly TRBD1 (5 bases). Germline V CDR1 and CDR2: DFQATT, SNEGSKA (reference sequence). This CDR3 region has 14 residues. V dropped 0 bases and J dropped 10 bases, with 13 bases sitting between them. CDR3 DNA: TGCAGTGCTAGAGATGTACAGGTTGGGTCACCCCTCCACTTT. Translation: CSARDVQVGSPLHF.

This chain uses TRBV5-1 with TRBJ2-1; D may be TRBD2 (5 bases). Germline CDR1 SGHRS, CDR2 YFSETQ. Between the trimmed V and J ends, which lost 7 bases and 0 bases, there was a span of 14 bases. This CDR3 comprises 15 residues. CDR3 coding DNA: TGCGCCAGCGGCCTCGAGGGTTACTCCTACAATGAGCAGTTCTTC. Translating it yields CASGLEGYSYNEQFF.

This clonotype has a handful of counts. This chain connects TRBV2 to TRBJ2-1, with TRBD2 matching over 9 bases. Germline V gives CDR1 SNHLY, CDR2 FYNNEI. J lost 3 bases, V lost 2 bases, and 2 bases had no gene match. This CDR3 has 15 amino acids. CDR3 region: CASSEMREGYNEQFF. The CDR3 region has the DNA TGTGCCAGCAGTGAAATGCGGGAGGGCTACAATGAGCAGTTCTTC. Full variable domain (remainder filled in from reference TRBV2 and TRBJ2-1): EPEVTQTPSHQVTQMGQEVILRCVPISNHLYFYWYRQILGQKVEFLVSFYNNEISEKSEIFDDQFSVERPDGSNFTLKIRSTKLEDSAMYFCASSEMREGYNEQFFGPGTRLTVL.